The present TCR beta chain was sequenced within a study of T cells after yellow fever vaccination (dated by TCRdb to about 2019). At the level of the whole study: The SMART-Seq v4 Ultra Low Input RNA kit was used to prepare libraries from fractions with low cell numbers. Blood was collected at multiple timepoints before and after primary and secondary immunization, and bulk PBMC replicates and cell subsets were isolated. To follow T-cell clones before and after both primary and booster YFV17D yellow fever vaccination, bulk TCR alpha and beta repertoires underwent longitudinal sequencing. The cohort comprised two healthy male donors, one aged 18 to 30 and one aged 30 to 40 years.

The full study reports these points: The study included only a couple of donors, which limits how far the findings can be generalized. A small share of clonotypes occurred in both CD4 and CD8 compartments, likely arising from convergent recombination. Because abundant contaminating clonotypes from the bulk population could be contained in FACS-sorted repertoires, computational filtering was required. The secondary T-cell response was found to be weaker but faster than the primary response, with a peak reached on day 5 rather than on day 15. Most clones expanded after primary vaccination were re-detected after the booster (approximately 96% of CD4 and 80% to 90% of CD8), suggesting broad memory maintenance.

Synthesis of TCR cDNA relied on 5'RACE template switching, a step that introduced a universal primer site along with unique molecular identifiers. Priming of cDNA synthesis was performed from both the TCR alpha and TCR beta constant segments. Libraries were amplified in two PCR steps, with sample barcodes and sequencing adapters added in the second step. Sequencing of libraries was performed on Illumina HiSeq 2500 (2x100 bp) or NovaSeq (2x150 bp). In the authors' own workflow: MIGEC was used to demultiplex reads and collapse the reads into UMI consensus sequences, and MiXCR was used for V(D)J alignment. Clonotypes responding to the vaccine were identified with edgeR on replicate PBMC samples, with the criteria of FDR below 0.01 and a log2 fold change above 5 up to day 15. Each bulk clonotype was labeled CD4 or CD8 based on which sequenced repertoire, CD4 or CD8, contained the clonotype at higher abundance. TCRdb cleaned the public reads at Q25 with fastp, built clones with MiXCR and kept in-frame beta chains. Identical CDR3 proteins give one entry, which carries the most common genes and DNA. These V and J calls rely on TCRdb rather than the paper's analysis. This sample comprises more than 90,000 distinct CDR3 sequences, 7.5% to 9.5% of them detected only once. The ten largest clones take up 25% of the sample.

CDR1 and CDR2, per the germline V gene, are MDHEN and SYDVKM. There are 16 amino acids in the CDR3, from cysteine to phenylalanine inclusive. The sequence is cut down to CDR3 DNA, 48 bases in frame from base 1. From V the trimming removes 3 bases and from J it removes 10 bases, while the gene matches leave 10 bases of the junction unaccounted for. This clonotype showed up many times. Its antigen is unknown. No base quality information exists; no much larger clone differs at one position. What this sample's treatment or condition label stands for: live attenuated yellow fever vaccine strain. A standard Ficoll-Paque protocol was used to isolate PBMCs from peripheral blood. CD4 and CD8 T-cell fractions were isolated with Dynabeads CD4 and CD8 positive selection kits. RNA was extracted with TriZol from bulk PBMCs, CD4 and CD8 fractions, and dextramer-positive and dextramer-negative fractions.

This sequence was found in a man aged 25-45 years who received the YFV17D yellow fever vaccine. The rearranged chain carries TRBV28 and TRBJ2-1; the junction holds 12 bases that match TRBD2. This sample comprised CD8+ T cells sorted from PBMCs, obtained 45 days after the yellow fever booster vaccination. The nucleotides are TGTGCCAGCAGTTTCATTGGGACTAGCGGGCATGGGGAGCAGTTCTTC. It specifies CASSFIGTSGHGEQFF.